This passage covers 7 T cell receptor beta chains from one sample sequenced in a study of shared clonotypes between healthy human individuals. Sequencing was performed with immunoSEQ multiplex PCR; in TCRdb, only in-frame clones are kept and a portion is missing. This table holds approximately 2.5 million clones, 80% to 95% found once. The sample consisted of naive CD4+ T cells from PBMCs. The subset is: CD45RA+ positively selected. These receptors were collected from a man in his late teens or twenties in good health. Some clones in this sample may be carry-over from other donors' samples.

The V and J genes are TRBV5-8 and TRBJ1-2; the D gene is possibly TRBD1 (6 bases). Germline CDR1 is SGHTS and CDR2 is YDEGEE. The CDR3 is made up of 14 amino acids. Trimming stripped 4 bases from V and 4 bases from J, with 14 bases between. The chain's CDR3 is CASSLWGRSYGYTF. The DNA of the CDR3 is TGTGCCAGCAGCCTTTGGGGGCGCAGCTATGGCTACACCTTC.

This clone was seen only once. The chain employs TRBV7-2 and TRBJ2-3, with 9 bases matching TRBD2. V gave up 5 bases and J gave up 6 bases; unmatched junction bases: 9. CDR3 size: 15 residues. Germline-derived CDR1 and CDR2 are SGHTA and FQGNSA. The CDR3 sequence is CASSPSWRGGDTQYF. CDR3 nucleotides: TGTGCCAGCAGCCCAAGCTGGCGGGGGGGGGATACGCAGTATTTT. The full variable domain, completed using reference TRBV7-2 and TRBJ2-3, is GAGVSQSPSNKVTEKGKDVELRCDPISGHTALYWYRQSLGQGLEFLIYFQGNSAPDKSGLPSDRFSAERTGGSVSTLTIQRTQQEDSAVYLCASSPSWRGGDTQYFGPGTRLTVL.

The chain links TRBV6-1 to TRBJ1-1; no reliable D call. The CDR3 runs to 14 residues. The germline V gene has CDR1 MNHNS and CDR2 SASEGT. Trimming took off 8 bases at V and 2 bases at J, with 15 bases between the two ends. CDR3 in amino acids: CASSDQSSNTEAFF. CDR3 coding DNA: TGTGCCAGCTCGGATCAGAGTTCTAACACTGAAGCTTTCTTT.

This sequence joins TRBV11-2 and TRBJ2-3; 12 nucleotides agree with TRBD2. The CDR3 contains 16 residues. The J segment lost 2 bases and the V segment lost 3 bases, leaving 3 bases of the junction unmatched. Germline CDR1 is SGHAT and CDR2 is FQNNGV. The chain's CDR3 is CASSFLAGGSTDTQYF. CDR3 sequence (DNA): TGTGCCAGCAGCTTTCTAGCGGGAGGGTCCACAGATACGCAGTATTTT.

This clone was seen once. The rearrangement joins TRBV7-6 to TRBJ1-3; the match to TRBD1 covers 9 bases. Germline V gene data show CDR1 as SGHVS and CDR2 as FNYEAQ. This CDR3 comprises 18 residues. V shed 1 base and J 0 bases; nucleotides not matched to a gene: 7. DNA for the CDR3: TGTGCCAGCAGCTTAGGCGCCGGGACAGGGCACTCTGGAAACACCATATATTTT. This translates into CASSLGAGTGHSGNTIYF. Full variable domain (rest looked up from reference TRBV7-6 and TRBJ1-3): GAGVSQSPRYKVTKRGQDVALRCDPISGHVSLYWYRQALGQGPEFLTYFNYEAQQDKSGLPNDRFSAERPEGSISTLTIQRTEQRDSAMYRCASSLGAGTGHSGNTIYFGEGSWLTVV.

This clone was found once. V gene TRBV5-1 combines with J gene TRBJ2-7, with 7 nucleotides matching TRBD2. The CDR3 loop spans 15 amino acids. After removal of 0 bases from V and 5 bases from J, the junction contained 8 bases not matched to a gene. Per the germline V gene, CDR1 is SGHRS and CDR2 is YFSETQ. The CDR3 nucleotides are TGCGCCAGCAGCTTGGCGGCCGGGAGGAATAACGAGCAGTACTTC. Its protein is CASSLAAGRNNEQYF.

V is TRBV9 and J is TRBJ1-4; D is possibly TRBD1 (6 bases). The CDR3 length is 18 residues. The germline V gene has CDR1 SGDLS and CDR2 YYNGEE. Trimming shortened V by 3 bases and J by 5 bases, and 23 bases separated the two germline ends. CDR3 in amino acids: CASSAGPWGAYTNEKLFF. Written as DNA, the CDR3 is TGTGCCAGCAGCGCGGGGCCGTGGGGGGCTTACACAAATGAAAAACTGTTTTTT.